The 15 T cell receptor beta chains given below trace back to one sample, sequenced in a study of vaccination and CD4 T cells after COVID-19. Documented treatment: roughly 11-day PBMC culture with coronavirus spike peptide pools or control peptides (ViraFEST assay). CD4+ T cells that had been cultured provided DNA sequenced with the Oncomine TCR Beta short-read assay. TCRdb independently ran MiXCR on the PCR reads; one entry per CDR3 protein. This table has tens of thousands of distinct CDR3 sequences, approximately 50% appearing once. No antigen has been assigned to these receptors. The sequencing sample was made of CD4+ T cells from blood, cultured in vitro. These receptors were taken from a human donor who had recovered from COVID-19.

The chain has TRBV11-3 and TRBJ1-2; D is perhaps TRBD1 (5 bases). From germline, CDR1 is SGHNT and CDR2 YENEEA. CDR3 size: 14 residues. Trimming took 2 bases from V and 0 from J, leaving 7 bases between them. The CDR3 DNA is TGTGCCAGCAGCTTACAGGGCTCTAACTATGGCTACACCTTC. Its protein product is CASSLQGSNYGYTF.

The J gene is TRBJ2-5, the V gene TRBV7-8; D unresolved. The germline V gene has CDR1 SGHVS and CDR2 FQNEAQ. The V end lost 0 bases, the J end lost 4 bases, and 12 bases lay between the germline ends. The CDR3 has 15 amino acids. The CDR3 protein is CASSLAMARLETQYF. As DNA, the CDR3 is TGTGCCAGCAGCTTAGCGATGGCTAGGCTAGAGACCCAGTACTTC.

This chain joins TRBV10-3 and TRBJ2-1, with D possibly matching TRBD1 (5 bases). This CDR3 has 14 residues. V lost 6 bases and J lost 1, with 10 bases in between. Germline-derived CDR1 and CDR2 are ENHRY and SYGVKD. The CDR3 spells CAISDSRSYNEQFF. The CDR3 nucleotides are TGTGCCATCAGCGACAGTCGATCCTACAATGAGCAGTTCTTC.

V and J are TRBV20-1 and TRBJ2-3, with D possibly matching TRBD2 (6 bases). The CDR3 is made up of 15 amino acids. Trimming stripped 5 bases from V and 3 bases from J, with 18 bases between. Germline lookup yields CDR1 DFQATT and CDR2 SNEGSKA (reference sequence). In nucleotides, the CDR3 is TGCAGTGCTCCTGTCAAGACGGGAGCGACAGATACGCAGTATTTT. It translates to CSAPVKTGATDTQYF.

The chain recombines TRBV30 with TRBJ1-6, with 7 bases lining up with TRBD1. The V gene's germline CDR1 is GTSNPN and CDR2 SVGIG (reference sequence). Germline trimming cut 2 bases from V and 0 bases from J; bases unmatched to any gene: 7. The CDR3 covers 17 residues. Here the CDR3 DNA reads TGTGCCTGGAGTACCAGGGGGTTGAGCTCCTATAATTCACCCCTCCACTTT. It yields the protein CAWSTRGLSSYNSPLHF.

This clonotype was counted between two and nine times. The gene calls are TRBV20-1 and TRBJ1-5, with D uncertain. The germline V and J ends were trimmed by 3 bases and 3 bases, with 6 bases remaining between them. There are 12 residues in the CDR3. From germline, CDR1 is DFQATT and CDR2 SNEGSKA (reference sequence). The CDR3 loop reads CSASGYNQPQHF. The DNA of the CDR3 is TGCAGTGCTAGCGGGTACAATCAGCCCCAGCATTTT.

The rearrangement joins TRBV12-3 or TRBV12-4 to TRBJ2-5; no firm D call. The CDR3 is 12 residues long. Trimming took off 6 bases at V and 4 bases at J, with 9 bases between the two ends. This CDR3 is CASSQFRETQYF. The CDR3 DNA reads TGTGCCAGCAGCCAGTTCAGAGAGACCCAGTACTTC.

The rearrangement links TRBV7-3 to TRBJ1-1, with D uncertain. Germline assignment: CDR1 SGHTA and CDR2 FQGTGA. The CDR3 extends over 13 amino acids. V gave up 3 bases and J gave up 3 bases, with 8 bases separating them. The CDR3 nucleotides are TGTGCCAGCAGCTTCGGGTCTGACACTGAAGCTTTCTTT. Amino acids: CASSFGSDTEAFF.

V usage is TRBV5-1 and J usage is TRBJ2-5; D gene uncertain. V shed 1 base and J shed 1 base, with 11 bases lying between them. Looked up from germline, CDR1 is SGHRS and CDR2 is YFSETQ. The CDR3 spans 15 residues. CDR3 sequence reads: CASSLSSSVQETQYF. In DNA form, the CDR3 reads TGCGCCAGCAGCTTGTCTTCGAGCGTCCAAGAGACCCAGTACTTC. Variable domain in full (rest from reference TRBV5-1 and TRBJ2-5): KAGVTQTPRYLIKTRGQQVTLSCSPISGHRSVSWYQQTPGQGLQFLFEYFSETQRNKGNFPGRFSGRQFSNSRSEMNVSTLELGDSALYLCASSLSSSVQETQYFGPGTRLLVL.

This clonotype showed up just once. This chain connects TRBV20-1 to TRBJ2-3, with D perhaps matching TRBD1 (5 bases). The CDR3 has 13 residues. Trimming removed 4 bases from V and 4 bases from J, with 12 bases in between. In germline, CDR1 is DFQATT, CDR2 SNEGSKA (reference sequence). CDR3: CSATLRVADTQYF. DNA for the CDR3: TGCAGTGCTACCCTCAGGGTGGCAGATACGCAGTATTTT.

The chain carries TRBV29-1 and TRBJ1-5; TRBD1 might be the D (5 bases). Germline loops: CDR1 SQVTM, CDR2 ANQGSEA. V was shortened by 7 bases and J by 7 bases, with 17 bases between the two germline ends. The CDR3 runs 13 residues. The DNA for the CDR3 is TGCAGCGCCGGAGAGGGGACCACACAGCCCCAGCATTTT. Translated: CSAGEGTTQPQHF.

This clonotype appeared a few times. The chain employs TRBV7-9 and TRBJ1-1; D uncertain. Per germline, CDR1 SEHNR and CDR2 FQNEAQ (reference sequence). The length of the CDR3 is 14 residues. The V end lost 2 bases, the J end lost 0 bases, and 7 bases lay between the germline ends. The CDR3 protein is CASSLSRLNTEAFF. The CDR3 region has the DNA TGTGCCAGCAGCTTAAGTAGACTGAACACTGAAGCTTTCTTT.

This clonotype has more than one count but fewer than ten. The chain employs TRBV7-2 and TRBJ1-1; D is uncertain. This CDR3 region has 12 residues. The ends were cut back, 1 base at V and 7 bases at J, with 7 bases in the middle. The V gene's germline CDR1 is SGHTA and CDR2 FQGNSA. CDR3 sequence reads: CASSLGGFEAFF. The CDR3 region has the DNA TGTGCCAGCAGCTTAGGAGGGTTTGAAGCTTTCTTT.

This clonotype was recorded once. The chain couples TRBV30 to TRBJ1-1; D may be TRBD1 (5 bases). The CDR3 has 12 amino acids. The germline V gene has CDR1 GTSNPN and CDR2 SVGIG (reference sequence). V was trimmed by 0 bases and J by 9 bases, leaving 11 bases between them. In DNA form, the CDR3 reads TGTGCCTGGAGTGTAGGGGTTGGCAAAGCTTTCTTT. Translating it yields CAWSVGVGKAFF.

The J gene is TRBJ2-7, the V gene TRBV11-3; the D gene is possibly TRBD2 (5 bases). Between the trimmed V and J ends, which lost 1 base and 2 bases, there was a span of 12 bases. The CDR3 contains 15 residues. The germline CDR1 and CDR2 sequences are SGHNT and YENEEA. The CDR3 spells CASSLVAGLAYEQYF. The CDR3 DNA reads as TGTGCCAGCAGCTTAGTGGCAGGACTGGCCTACGAGCAGTACTTC.